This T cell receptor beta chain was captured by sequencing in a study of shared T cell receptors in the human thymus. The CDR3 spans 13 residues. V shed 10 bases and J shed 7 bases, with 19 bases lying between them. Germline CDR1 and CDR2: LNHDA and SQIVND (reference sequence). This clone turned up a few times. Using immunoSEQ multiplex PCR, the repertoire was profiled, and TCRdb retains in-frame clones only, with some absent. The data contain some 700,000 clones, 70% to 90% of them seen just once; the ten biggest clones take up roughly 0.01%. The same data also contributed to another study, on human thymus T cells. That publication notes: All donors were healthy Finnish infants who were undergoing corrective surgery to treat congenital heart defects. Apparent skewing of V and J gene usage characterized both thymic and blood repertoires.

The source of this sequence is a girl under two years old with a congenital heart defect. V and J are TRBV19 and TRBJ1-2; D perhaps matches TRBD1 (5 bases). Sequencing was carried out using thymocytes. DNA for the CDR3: TGTGCCACTAGAGGGGCAGGGAAAAGTGGCTACACCTTC. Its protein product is CATRGAGKSGYTF. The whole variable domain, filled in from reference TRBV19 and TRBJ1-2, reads DGGITQSPKYLFRKEGQNVTLSCEQNLNHDAMYWYRQDPGQGLRLIYYSQIVNDFQKGDIAEGYSVSREKKESFPLTVTSAQKNPTAFYLCATRGAGKSGYTFGSGTRLTVV.